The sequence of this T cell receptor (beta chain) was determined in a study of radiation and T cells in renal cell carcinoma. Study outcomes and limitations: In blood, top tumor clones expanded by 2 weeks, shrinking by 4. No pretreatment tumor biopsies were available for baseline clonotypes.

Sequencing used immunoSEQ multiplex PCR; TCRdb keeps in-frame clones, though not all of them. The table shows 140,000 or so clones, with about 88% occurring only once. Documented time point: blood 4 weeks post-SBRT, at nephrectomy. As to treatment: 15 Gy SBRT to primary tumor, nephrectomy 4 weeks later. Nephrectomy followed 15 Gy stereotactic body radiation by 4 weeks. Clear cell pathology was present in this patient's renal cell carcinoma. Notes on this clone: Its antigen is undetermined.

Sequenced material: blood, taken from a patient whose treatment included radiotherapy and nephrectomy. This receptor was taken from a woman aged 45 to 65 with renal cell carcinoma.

The CDR3: CASSKGLAGDEQFF. CDR3 nucleotides: TGCGCCAGCAGCAAGGGACTAGCGGGAGACGAGCAGTTCTTC. The J gene is TRBJ2-1, the V gene TRBV5-1, with 14 bases lining up with TRBD2. Germline lookup yields CDR1 SGHRS and CDR2 YFSETQ. J gave up 10 bases and V 4 bases, and 4 bases lay outside the gene matches. CDR3 size: 14 residues.